This section outlines one TCR beta chain sequence together with its context. This clonotype was recorded many times. Its cognate antigen has yet to be identified. No clone much larger than this one lies a single base away; base qualities are absent. A patient counted as having stable Graves' hyperthyroidism if no progression to ophthalmopathy occurred over 18 months of follow-up. Hyperthyroidism patients were newly diagnosed, with disease duration under 2 months, and aged 18 to 65 years. Patients with uncontrolled infections, other autoimmune diseases, pregnancy or lactation were excluded. Diagnoses were based on clinical symptoms, serum thyroxine and TRAb, thyroid ultrasound and orbital computed tomography. PBMCs were separated from roughly 9.3 ml of fresh peripheral blood using Ficoll-Paque density gradient centrifugation. Total RNA was extracted using Trizol reagent, and RNA quality was assessed on an Agilent 2100 Bioanalyzer.

Reading from cysteine to phenylalanine, the CDR3 counts 14 amino acids. Of all the DNA, just the CDR3 is kept, 42 bases in frame from base 1. CDR1 is given as KGHSH and CDR2 as LQKENI, both from the germline V gene. Trimming costs V 0 bases and J 5 bases, and their ends lie 10 bases apart. The data were obtained in a study of T cells in Graves' hyperthyroidism and ophthalmopathy (dated by TCRdb to between 2018 and 2021). Regarding the study in general: Peripheral blood was sampled at the time of initial diagnosis, prior to any treatment. A discovery cohort of roughly 96 patients, 43 with Graves' ophthalmopathy and fewer than 65 with stable Graves' hyperthyroidism, was used to find distinguishing TCR V-J signatures. An independent validation cohort of around 20 hyperthyroidism patients and approximately 15 patients who later progressed to ophthalmopathy tested prospective prediction of ophthalmopathy. The 75 to 100 discovery patients were randomly divided into training and test sets at a 7:3 ratio. The study also compared thyroid tissue and blood T-cell repertoires from about six Graves' hyperthyroidism patients. After blood sampling, hyperthyroidism patients were treated with methimazole at a starting dose of 30 mg daily, and ophthalmopathy patients were treated with high-dose intravenous methylprednisolone. The paper reports TCR Vbeta CDR3 sequencing of roughly 140 peripheral blood samples: around 45 ophthalmopathy, some 80 hyperthyroidism and around 17 progressor patients. Results and caveats for the whole study, not just this receptor: In validation, the model predicted progression to ophthalmopathy a median of 6.5 months before onset, with about 71% sensitivity and about 72% specificity. In cross-validation, a model built on a 13 V-J signature told ophthalmopathy apart from stable hyperthyroidism with 87.88% sensitivity and roughly 81% specificity, and in testing the same model reached 80%/75%. Sample size was not statistically predetermined, and investigators were not blinded to group allocation. Blood samples also contained most of the expanded thyroid clonotypes (frequency above 0.001), which suggests that blood repertoires may reflect thyroid immune responses.

The TCR beta CDR3 regions were amplified from the RNA transcripts. A first-round RT-PCR of the TCR CDR3 used the HTBI primer set with the Qiagen OneStep RT-PCR kit. The libraries were constructed in a second round of multiplex PCR and then size-selected and purified. Paired-end sequencing of the libraries was performed with 100 bp reads on an Illumina HiSeq2000. Turning to the authors' computational methods: SOAPnuke was used to process the raw data, with reads discarded if the reads contained adapters or uncalled bases, had a mean Phred below 15, or lacked an exact constant-primer or identifier match. COPE v1.2.5 was used to merge high-quality paired reads, and clonotypes were defined as unique nucleotide sequences. MiTCR v1.1 was used to align clonotypes to the IMGT TRBV, TRBD and TRBJ reference segments. Analysis was restricted to V-J combinations with a frequency above 0.0001, which covered 99.2% of repertoires. The TCS score was defined as F50 (clonal expansion) divided by E x V (chaos), with BLOSUM62-based TCRdist calculated between CDR3 peptides within each V-J. Welch's t-statistics and random forest reduced 500 to 550 V-J features to 13, which were used in a naive Bayes classifier (R e1071). The public reads were reprocessed in TCRdb via fastp at Q25 and MiXCR, keeping in-frame beta chains. Each entry is one CDR3 protein sequence, shown with its most common DNA and genes. TCRdb, rather than the study authors, made the V and J calls. This sample comprises about 200,000 distinct CDR3 sequences, roughly 18% of them detected only once. Of the sample, around two fifths falls within the top ten clones.

The sequence was collected from a man aged 40-49 years with Graves' hyperthyroidism. Recombination connected TRBV18 to TRBJ1-1; TRBD1 is perhaps the D gene, given 5 matching bases. The sample consisted of blood. The CDR3 loop reads CASSPPGGRTEAFF. The nucleotide sequence is TGTGCCAGCTCACCACCGGGGGGACGAACTGAAGCTTTCTTT.